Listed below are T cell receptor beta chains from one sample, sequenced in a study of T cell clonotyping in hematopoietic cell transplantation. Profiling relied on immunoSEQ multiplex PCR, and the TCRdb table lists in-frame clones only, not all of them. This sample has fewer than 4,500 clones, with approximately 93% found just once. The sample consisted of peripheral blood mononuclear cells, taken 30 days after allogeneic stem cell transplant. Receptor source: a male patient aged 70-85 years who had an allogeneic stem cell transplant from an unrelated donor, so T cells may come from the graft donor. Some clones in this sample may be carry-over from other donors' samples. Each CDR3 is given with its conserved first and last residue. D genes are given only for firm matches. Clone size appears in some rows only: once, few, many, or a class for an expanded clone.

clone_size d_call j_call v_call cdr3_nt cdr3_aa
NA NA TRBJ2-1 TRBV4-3 TGCGCCAGCAGCCAAGAAGGTCTAAATAAGGACAATGAGCAGTTCTTC CASSQEGLNKDNEQFF
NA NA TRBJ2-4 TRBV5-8 TGTGCCAGCAGCTTCGAAACCCTAGCCAAAAACATTCAGTACTTC CASSFETLAKNIQYF
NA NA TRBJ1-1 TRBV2 TGTGCCAGCAGTGTCGACACCTTGAACACTGAAGCTTTCTTT CASSVDTLNTEAFF
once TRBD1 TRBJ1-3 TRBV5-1 TGCGCCAGCAGCCCCTTGGGACAGTCCTCTGGAAACACCATATATTTT CASSPLGQSSGNTIYF
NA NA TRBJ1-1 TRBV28 TGTGCCAGCAGTTTAATGGACCTGGTTAGGGGTGGTGCTTTCTTT CASSLMDLVRGGAFF
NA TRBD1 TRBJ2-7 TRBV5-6 TGTGCCAGCAGCTCTGGGACAGGGGCATACGAGCAGTACTTC CASSSGTGAYEQYF
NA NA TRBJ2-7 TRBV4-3 TGCGCCAGCAGCCAAGGCAGGTCCTACGAGCAGTACTTC CASSQGRSYEQYF
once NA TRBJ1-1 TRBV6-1 TGTGCCAGCAGTGCTAATCGGGCCTCTGAAGCTTTCTTT CASSANRASEAFF
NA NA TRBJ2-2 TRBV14 TGTGCCAGCAGCTATCGGGCTTTCCCCGGGGAGCTGTTTTTT CASSYRAFPGELFF
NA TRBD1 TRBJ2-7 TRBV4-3 TGCGCCAGCAGCCAGGGGGGACAGGGGCCCCACGAGCAGTACTTC CASSQGGQGPHEQYF
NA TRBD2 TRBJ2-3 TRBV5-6 TGTGCCAGCAGCGCCCTCGCTAGCGGGAGGGTCGATACGCAGTATTTT CASSALASGRVDTQYF
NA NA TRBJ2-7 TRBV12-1 TGTGCCAGCAGCTTTGAACTGATCTCCTACGAGCAGTACTTC CASSFELISYEQYF
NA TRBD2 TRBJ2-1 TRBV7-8 TGTGCCAGCAGCAACGGACTAGCGGTATACAATGAGCAGTTCTTC CASSNGLAVYNEQFF
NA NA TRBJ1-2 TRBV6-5 TGTGCCAGCACCCCTCGAGGGGCACATGGCTACACCTTC CASTPRGAHGYTF
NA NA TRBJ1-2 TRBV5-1 NA CASSFGSGNYGYTF
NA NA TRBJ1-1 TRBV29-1 TGCAGCGTTGACGAGGGAGGTGGGACTGAAGCTTTCTTT CSVDEGGGTEAFF
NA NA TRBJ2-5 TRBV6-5 TGTGCCAGCAGTTACTCGAATGTTGGGGATAGGGGGACCCAGTACTTC CASSYSNVGDRGTQYF